This T cell receptor beta chain stems from a study of T cell responses to AZD1222 COVID-19 vaccine. On this clone itself: Its target is not known.

Sequenced by immunoSEQ multiplex PCR; TCRdb stores in-frame clones only, minus some. The sample lists more than 150,000 clones; around nine tenths were seen once. Notes on the study in general: It should be noted that donors were predominantly white British and more often female, and clonal diversity was possibly underestimated. Repertoire collection took place solely once the T cell response had peaked. Vaccination with two AZD1222 doses was followed by a rise in Spike-specific TCR breadth and depth. Spike-spanning, vaccine-associated CD4 TCRs were dominant at 160-218 and 743-854.

This sequence was found in an adult in good health. The sequencing used peripheral blood, collected on day 0 of AZD1222 vaccination.

CDR3 sequence (DNA): TGTGCCAGCAGCTGGACGTCAGGAACAGATACGCAGTATTTT. Encoded protein: CASSWTSGTDTQYF. This rearrangement joins TRBV5-4 to TRBJ2-3; no clear D gene. Trimming shortened V by 3 bases and J by 3 bases, and 11 bases separated the two germline ends. CDR1 is SGHNT, CDR2 YYREEE, per germline (reference sequence). CDR3 length: 14 residues.